What follows describes a single TCR beta chain. In its sample, this clone was seen once. Its cognate antigen has yet to be identified. Base quality data are lacking; no much larger clone is found one base away. These data belong to a study of shared clonotypes between healthy human individuals (dated by TCRdb to between 2020 and 2021). Broadly, across the study: The cohort included three men and a couple of women between 18 and 49 years of age. To estimate repertoire size and how much clonotype sharing occurs between individuals, the study deeply sequenced the blood TCR repertoires of 5 or 6 healthy adults. Per donor, leukapheresis produced somewhere between about 0.85 and 10 billion PBMCs. Libraries were prepared and TCR repertoires were sequenced by different laboratories using diverse techniques, in order to increase sequencing depth and limit assay-specific biases. For each donor, three plates each were used for CD4 naive and CD4 memory, two plates were used for CD8 naive, and one plate was used for CD8 memory.

Donors were healthy HIV-negative adults with no recently reported acute infections or vaccinations. Only Caucasian adults living in Nashville, Tennessee, USA were represented among the donors. Magnetic negative selection was used to enrich CD4+ T cells, after which naive cells were positively selected on CD45RA and the negative fraction became the memory subset. After blood collection by leukapheresis, PBMCs were isolated using Ficoll-Histopaque density gradient centrifugation and then cryopreserved in the vapor phase of liquid nitrogen. Analytical flow cytometry was used to check the purity and quantity of every magnetically sorted T cell population. Genomic DNA was isolated from each sorted fraction and quantified by UV absorbance on a Nanodrop 2000c. Using the deep immunoSEQ assay, multiplex PCR amplified TCR CDR3 regions from genomic DNA. Extracted genomic DNA from each cell subset was distributed evenly across all wells of several immunoSEQ 96-well plates, and each plate was treated as a replicate. For sorted subsets, approximately 190 ng of genomic DNA, equivalent to tens of thousands of T cell genomes, went into each replicate PCR. Purified libraries were quantified with a Qubit 3.0 fluorometer, sized on a Bioanalyzer 2100, and re-quantified with the KAPA Library Quantification kit. Each immunoSEQ 96-well plate was sequenced on its own single-read 150-cycle Illumina NextSeq 550 flow cell. The study's processing was this. Because only junctional sequences without quality scores were contained in the immunoSEQ output, filtering matching that applied to full-length reads could not be performed. To assign V/J genes and CDR3, sequences were annotated using PyIR, a Python wrapper for IgBLAST v1.9, with IMGT germline references. Reads were filtered out if the reads had weak V/J assignments (E-value above 1e-6), no CDR3, stop codons, out-of-frame junctions, or ambiguous translated residues. V3J clonotypes were defined as sequences sharing an identical inferred V gene, J gene, and CDR3 amino acid sequence. To compute the percentage overlap between repertoires, the number of shared unique clonotypes was divided by the size of the smaller repertoire. Repertoire richness was assessed with RTK rarefaction, the Chao1 estimator, and Recon v2.1 estimates of unobserved clonotypes. Generation probabilities for all TCRbeta clonotypes obtained by the gDNA method from a handful of donors were computed using OLGA. The table comes from immuneACCESS by way of TCRdb, which keeps in-frame sequences with V and J called. Part of the clones is missing from these tables; in studies checked, under half for an unresolved V gene and the rest for unknown reasons. The V and J calls and clone size are taken from that table; D and trimming were inferred from the DNA. This sample is represented by about 2.5 million clones; less than 95% of them were singletons. Around 0.4% of the sample rests with the top ten.

The paper as a whole reports these results and caveats: The small number of donors limited the genetic and exposure-history diversity represented. Compared with non-shared clonotypes, the clonotypes found in all four sorted-subset donors had higher generation probabilities. Sampling was restricted to blood, and TCR repertoires in tissue are likely to differ from TCR repertoires in blood. Even with the large sequencing depth, rarefaction of the sorted-subset datasets indicated that sequencing was incomplete. Naive subsets generally had larger estimated clonotype richness than memory subsets did. Pairwise subsampling led to the expectation that sequencing depth would affect the degree of clonotype sharing among donors. Across a few donors, roughly 5% of naive CD4, over 3% of naive CD8, about 2% of memory CD4, and 0.3% to 0.45% of memory CD8 clonotypes were shared.

The CDR3, cysteine through phenylalanine, is 15 amino acids long. Only the CDR3 part of the read is kept: 45 bases, read in frame from the first base. The germline V gene gives CDR1 as SGHAT and CDR2 as FQNNGV. At the junction V is shortened by 4 bases and J by 4 bases, with 15 bases in between. Sequenced material: naive CD4+ T cells from PBMCs. Sample cell subset or site, as interpreted from the label and publication: CD45RA+ positively selected. The chain is encoded by TRBV11-2 joined to TRBJ2-3; the D gene remains uncertain. This receptor was obtained from a man younger than 30 in good health. Some clones in this sample may be carry-over from other donors' samples. The nucleotide sequence is TGTGCCAGCAGCTCAAACGGCCAGGCTCCAGATACGCAGTATTTT. Protein translation: CASSSNGQAPDTQYF.